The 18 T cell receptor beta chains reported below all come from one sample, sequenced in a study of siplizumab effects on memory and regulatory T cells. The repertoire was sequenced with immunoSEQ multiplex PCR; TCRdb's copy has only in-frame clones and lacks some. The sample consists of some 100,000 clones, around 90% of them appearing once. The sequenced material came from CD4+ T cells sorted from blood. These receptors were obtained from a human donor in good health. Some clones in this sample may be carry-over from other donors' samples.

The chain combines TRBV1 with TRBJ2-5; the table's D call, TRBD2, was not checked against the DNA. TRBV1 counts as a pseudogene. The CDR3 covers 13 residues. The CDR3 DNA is TGCACCAGCAGCCACTCGGGGGAAGAGACCCAGTACTTC. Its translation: CTSSHSGEETQYF.

The CDR3 sequence: CSAGGYTF. The CDR3 bases are TGCAGTGCAGGGGGCTACACCTTC. The chain uses TRBV20-1 and TRBJ1-2; unclear D gene. V was clipped by 6 bases and J by 8 bases, with 4 bases between them. CDR1 is DFQATT and CDR2 is SNEGSKA in the germline V gene (reference sequence). The CDR3 totals 8 residues.

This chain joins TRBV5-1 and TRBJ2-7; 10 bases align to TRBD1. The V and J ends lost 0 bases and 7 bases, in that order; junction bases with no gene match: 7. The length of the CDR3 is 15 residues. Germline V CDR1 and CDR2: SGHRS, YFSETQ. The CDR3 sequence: CASSLADRGRGEQYF. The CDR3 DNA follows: TGCGCCAGCAGCTTGGCCGACAGGGGGCGAGGGGAGCAGTACTTC.

For the CDR3, the DNA is TGCAGCGTGCGAAAAGCGACAGGGCCGAACACTGAAGCTTTCTTT. Encoded protein: CSVRKATGPNTEAFF. The chain has TRBV29-1 and TRBJ1-1; 7 nucleotides line up with TRBD1. V lost 6 bases and J lost 1; bases outside the gene matches: 11. The CDR3 is 15 amino acids. CDR1 and CDR2 (germline): SQVTM, ANQGSEA.

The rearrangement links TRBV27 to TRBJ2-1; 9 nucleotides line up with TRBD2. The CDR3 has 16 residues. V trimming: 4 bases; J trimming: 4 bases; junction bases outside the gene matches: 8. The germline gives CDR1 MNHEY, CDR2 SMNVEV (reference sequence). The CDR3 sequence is CASSSYSGRVYNEQFF. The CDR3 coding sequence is TGTGCCAGCAGTTCCTATAGCGGGAGAGTATACAATGAGCAGTTCTTC.

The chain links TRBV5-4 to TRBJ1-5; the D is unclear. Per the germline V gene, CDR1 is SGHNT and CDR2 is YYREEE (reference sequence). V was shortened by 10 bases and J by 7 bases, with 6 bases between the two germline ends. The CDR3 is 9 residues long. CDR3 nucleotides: TGTGCCGCGGGGCAGCCCCAGCATTTT. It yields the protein CAAGQPQHF.

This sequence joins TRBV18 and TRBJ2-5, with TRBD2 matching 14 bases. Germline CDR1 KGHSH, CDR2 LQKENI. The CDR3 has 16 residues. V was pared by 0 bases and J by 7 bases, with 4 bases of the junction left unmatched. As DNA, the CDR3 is TGTGCCAGCTCACCACCGGGACTAGCGGGAGAGGGGACCCAGTACTTC. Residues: CASSPPGLAGEGTQYF.

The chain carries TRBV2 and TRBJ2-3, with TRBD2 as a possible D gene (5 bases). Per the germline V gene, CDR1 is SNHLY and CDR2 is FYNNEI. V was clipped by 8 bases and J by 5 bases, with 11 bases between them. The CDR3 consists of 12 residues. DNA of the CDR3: TGTGCCAGCCGCCGGGAAGGAGATACGCAGTATTTT. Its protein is CASRREGDTQYF.

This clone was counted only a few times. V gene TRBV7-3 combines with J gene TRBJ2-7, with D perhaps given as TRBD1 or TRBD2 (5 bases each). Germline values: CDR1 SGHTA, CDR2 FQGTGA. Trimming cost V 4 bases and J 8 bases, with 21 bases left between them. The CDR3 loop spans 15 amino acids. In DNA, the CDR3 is TGTGCCAGCAGCTCATCCGGGGACCCGCTTCTACAGCAGTACTTC. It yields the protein CASSSSGDPLLQQYF. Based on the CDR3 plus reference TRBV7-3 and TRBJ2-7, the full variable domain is GAGVSQTPSNKVTEKGKYVELRCDPISGHTALYWYRQSLGQGPEFLIYFQGTGAADDSGLPNDRFFAVRPEGSVSTLKIQRTERGDSAVYLCASSSSGDPLLQQYFGPGTRLTVT.

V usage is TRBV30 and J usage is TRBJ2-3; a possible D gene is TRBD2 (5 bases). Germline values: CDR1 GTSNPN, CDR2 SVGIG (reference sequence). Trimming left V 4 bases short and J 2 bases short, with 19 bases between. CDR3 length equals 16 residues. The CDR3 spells CAWNPGTGSLTDTQYF. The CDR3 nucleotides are TGTGCCTGGAACCCCGGAACGGGGTCCCTCACAGATACGCAGTATTTT.

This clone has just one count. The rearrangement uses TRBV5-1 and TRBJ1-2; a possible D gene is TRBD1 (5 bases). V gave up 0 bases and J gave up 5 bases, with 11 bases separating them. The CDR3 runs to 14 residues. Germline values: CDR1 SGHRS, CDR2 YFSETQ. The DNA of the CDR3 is TGCGCCAGCAGCTTGGACGGGACGGATTATGGCTACACCTTC. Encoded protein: CASSLDGTDYGYTF.

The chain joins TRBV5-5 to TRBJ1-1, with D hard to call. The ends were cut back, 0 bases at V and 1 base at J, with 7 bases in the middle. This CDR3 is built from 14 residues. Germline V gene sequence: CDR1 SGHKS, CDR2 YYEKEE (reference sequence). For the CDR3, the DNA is TGTGCCAGCAGCTTGGCCCGCAGGAACACTGAAGCTTTCTTT. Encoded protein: CASSLARRNTEAFF.

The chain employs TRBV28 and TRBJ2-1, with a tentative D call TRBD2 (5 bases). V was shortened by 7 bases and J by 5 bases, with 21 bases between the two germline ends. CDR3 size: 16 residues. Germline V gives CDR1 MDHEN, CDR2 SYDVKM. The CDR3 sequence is CASNPPRVGLDNEQFF. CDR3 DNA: TGTGCCAGCAATCCACCGCGGGTGGGATTGGACAATGAGCAGTTCTTC.

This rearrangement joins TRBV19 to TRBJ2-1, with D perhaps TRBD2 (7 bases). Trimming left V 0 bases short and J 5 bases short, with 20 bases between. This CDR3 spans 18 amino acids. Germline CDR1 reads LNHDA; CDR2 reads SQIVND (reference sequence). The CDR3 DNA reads TGTGCCAGTAGTATAGACCCCCCCGGGGGGCTTTTCGACAATGAGCAGTTCTTC. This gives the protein CASSIDPPGGLFDNEQFF.

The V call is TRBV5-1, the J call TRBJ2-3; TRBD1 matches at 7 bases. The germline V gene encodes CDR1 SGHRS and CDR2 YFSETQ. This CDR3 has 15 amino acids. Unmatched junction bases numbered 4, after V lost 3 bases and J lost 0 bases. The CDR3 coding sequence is TGCGCCAGCAGCTACGGGACAGCCAGCACAGATACGCAGTATTTT. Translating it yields CASSYGTASTDTQYF.

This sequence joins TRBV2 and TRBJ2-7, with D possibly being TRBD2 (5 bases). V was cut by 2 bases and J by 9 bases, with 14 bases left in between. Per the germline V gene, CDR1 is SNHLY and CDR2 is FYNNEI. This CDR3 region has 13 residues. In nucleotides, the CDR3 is TGTGCCAGCAGTGAAACGAACGGGGTCGGGCAGTACTTC. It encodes CASSETNGVGQYF.

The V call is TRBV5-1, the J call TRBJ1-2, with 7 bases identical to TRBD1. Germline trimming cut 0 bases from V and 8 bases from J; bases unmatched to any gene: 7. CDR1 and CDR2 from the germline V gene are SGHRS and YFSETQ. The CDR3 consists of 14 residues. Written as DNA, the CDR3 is TGCGCCAGCAGCTTGGACAACAGGGGTGAAGGCTACACCTTC. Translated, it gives CASSLDNRGEGYTF.

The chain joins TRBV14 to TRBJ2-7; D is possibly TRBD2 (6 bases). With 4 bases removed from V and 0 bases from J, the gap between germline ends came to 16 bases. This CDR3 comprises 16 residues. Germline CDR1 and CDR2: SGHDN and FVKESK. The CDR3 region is CASSLKIGRSSYEQYF. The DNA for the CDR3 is TGTGCCAGCAGCCTAAAGATCGGGAGAAGCTCCTACGAGCAGTACTTC.